What follows are 23 T cell receptor beta chains derived from one specimen sequenced in a study of cytomegalovirus exposure and HLA in healthy donors. Clones were sequenced by immunoSEQ multiplex PCR, and TCRdb holds only the in-frame ones, with some missing. The sample includes a few hundred thousand clones, around 87% seen only once; the top ten take approximately 0.34%. Source material: PBMCs. All receptors derive from a woman between 18 and 30 years old in good health and CMV-seronegative.

The chain couples TRBV10-1 to TRBJ2-7; the match to TRBD1 covers 7 bases. V shed 3 bases, J shed 8 bases, and the junction held 10 bases outside the gene matches. The CDR3 is made up of 14 amino acids. CDR1 is WNHNN, CDR2 SYGVQD, per germline (reference sequence). Here the CDR3 DNA reads TGCGCCAGCAGTGAATCTGGACAGGACCTTAAGCAGTACGTC. Its translation is CASSESGQDLKQYV.

The rearrangement links TRBV6-6 to TRBJ1-2; the D gene is possibly TRBD1 (5 bases). The V gene lost 8 bases and the J gene lost 5 bases, with 9 bases spanning the gap. The CDR3 length is 11 residues. Germline V gene data show CDR1 as MNHNY and CDR2 as SVGAGI (reference sequence). CDR3 sequence reads: CASVGGYGYTF. The CDR3 DNA is TGTGCCAGCGTGGGGGGTTATGGCTACACCTTC.

This chain uses TRBV6-5 with TRBJ2-5, with 8 nucleotides matching TRBD2. CDR1 and CDR2 from the germline V gene are MNHEY and SVGAGI. This CDR3 contains 14 residues. V shed 6 bases, J shed 5 bases, and the junction held 8 bases outside the gene matches. This CDR3 reads CASSLGRVGETQYF. The CDR3 DNA reads TGTGCCAGCAGCCTCGGGAGGGTTGGCGAGACCCAGTACTTC.

The rearrangement joins TRBV18 to TRBJ2-7; the D gene is possibly TRBD2 (8 bases). CDR1 KGHSH and CDR2 LQKENI come from the germline V gene. V lost 6 bases and J 7 bases, leaving 19 bases between the germline ends. The CDR3 sequence is 14 residues long. The CDR3 region is CASSRGLAQGEQYF. The CDR3 DNA is TGTGCCAGCTCCCGCGGACTAGCACAGGGGGAGCAGTACTTC.

The rearrangement joins TRBV25-1 to TRBJ1-2; 9 positions agree with TRBD1. The CDR3 is 16 residues long. With 4 bases clipped from V and 2 bases from J, the junction kept 8 bases outside the gene matches. Germline V CDR1 and CDR2: MGHDK, SYGVNS. This CDR3 reads CASSGSWDRANYGYTF. The CDR3 DNA reads TGTGCCAGCAGTGGATCCTGGGACAGGGCGAACTATGGCTACACCTTC.

This rearrangement joins TRBV6-1 to TRBJ1-1; D is unresolved. CDR3 length: 13 residues. CDR1 is MNHNS, CDR2 SASEGT, per germline. V lost 2 bases, J lost 4 bases, and 8 bases lay in between. The CDR3: CASSEIGLTEAFF. CDR3 bases: TGTGCCAGCAGTGAAATTGGACTCACTGAAGCTTTCTTT.

This clone was counted a few times. This chain connects TRBV6-5 to TRBJ1-5, with D unresolved. The CDR3 covers 14 residues. The germline V and J ends were trimmed by 5 bases and 6 bases, with 14 bases remaining between them. Germline V gene data show CDR1 as MNHEY and CDR2 as SVGAGI. The CDR3 reads CASSPTVRGQPQHF. CDR3 nucleotide sequence: TGTGCCAGCAGTCCTACAGTCCGGGGTCAGCCCCAGCATTTT.

The chain carries TRBV6-1 and TRBJ1-4, with D uncertain. Germline-derived CDR1 and CDR2 are MNHNS and SASEGT. This CDR3 comprises 13 residues. Trimming shortened V by 4 bases and J by 5 bases, and 8 bases separated the two germline ends. The CDR3 loop is CASSAGRNEKLFF. The CDR3 DNA reads TGTGCCAGCAGTGCCGGGAGGAATGAAAAACTGTTTTTT.

The chain carries TRBV5-6 and TRBJ1-1, with D hard to call. The CDR3 spans 14 residues. The germline V gene encodes CDR1 SGHDT and CDR2 YYEEEE. V gave up 4 bases and J gave up 2 bases, with 12 bases separating them. The CDR3 region has the DNA TGTGCCAGCAGCCCCCGCGTAACTAACACTGAAGCTTTCTTT. Its protein is CASSPRVTNTEAFF.

This chain joins TRBV5-1 and TRBJ2-3; TRBD1 matches 12 bases. After removal of 4 bases from V and 4 bases from J, the junction contained 4 bases not matched to a gene. This CDR3 contains 15 residues. The germline V gene has CDR1 SGHRS and CDR2 YFSETQ. The DNA for the CDR3 is TGCGCCAGCAGCGGGACAGGGGGCGACGCAGATACGCAGTATTTT. Residues: CASSGTGGDADTQYF.

The V call is TRBV7-3, the J call TRBJ2-3; the D gene is possibly TRBD1 (5 bases). This CDR3 is built from 14 residues. Germline values: CDR1 SGHTA, CDR2 FQGTGA. The V and J ends lost 5 bases and 0 bases respectively, with 9 bases between them. CDR3 residues: CASSMTASTDTQYF. In DNA, the CDR3 is TGTGCCAGCAGCATGACAGCTAGCACAGATACGCAGTATTTT.

The chain joins TRBV7-9 to TRBJ2-3; 9 positions match TRBD2. The trim removed 5 bases at V and 3 bases at J, leaving 12 bases unmatched. In germline, CDR1 is SEHNR, CDR2 FQNEAQ (reference sequence). CDR3 length equals 17 residues. CDR3 protein: CASSGPGLAGRTDTQYF. CDR3 nucleotide sequence: TGTGCCAGCAGCGGACCGGGACTAGCTGGAAGGACAGATACGCAGTATTTT.

The gene calls are TRBV29-1 and TRBJ2-3; maybe TRBD2 (6 bases). V was pared by 8 bases and J by 3 bases, with 18 bases between. In germline, CDR1 is SQVTM, CDR2 ANQGSEA. This CDR3 is 14 amino acids long. This CDR3 reads CSTSGGWRTDTQYF. CDR3 DNA: TGCAGCACGTCCGGGGGTTGGAGGACAGATACGCAGTATTTT.

The J gene is TRBJ2-7, the V gene TRBV21-1; TRBD2, the table's D call, was not compared with the DNA. TRBV21-1 is a pseudogene. CDR3 length equals 14 residues. The CDR3 nucleotides read TGTGCCAGCAGCACCTCTGTGAGCTCCTACGAGCAGTACTTC. Protein: CASSTSVSSYEQYF.

This sequence joins TRBV4-1 and TRBJ1-5; 8 positions agree with TRBD1. Germline-derived CDR1 and CDR2 are MGHRA and YSYEKL. The CDR3 extends over 18 amino acids. With 2 bases clipped from V and 1 base from J, the junction kept 10 bases outside the gene matches. The CDR3 reads CASSQPRRGQDSNQPQHF. The CDR3 DNA follows: TGCGCCAGCAGCCAACCCAGGAGGGGACAGGACAGCAATCAGCCCCAGCATTTT.

Here the CDR3 reads CASSIGQGEPQHF. The DNA of the CDR3 is TGTGCCAGCAGCATCGGACAGGGTGAGCCCCAGCATTTT. This chain links TRBV7-8 with TRBJ1-5, with 8 bases identical to TRBD1. V shed 5 bases and J 8 bases; nucleotides not matched to a gene: 5. The CDR3 spans 13 residues. From germline, CDR1 is SGHVS and CDR2 FQNEAQ.

The CDR3 is CAWSPATSGGETQYF. The CDR3 nucleotides are TGTGCCTGGAGTCCCGCTACTAGCGGGGGGGAGACCCAGTACTTC. The V call is TRBV30, the J call TRBJ2-5; 12 bases fit TRBD2. The germline gives CDR1 GTSNPN, CDR2 SVGIG (reference sequence). V shed 2 bases, J shed 5 bases, and the junction held 6 bases outside the gene matches. This CDR3 is 15 amino acids long.

This chain links TRBV14 with TRBJ1-3, with D possibly TRBD1 on 5 matching bases. The V and J ends lost 0 bases and 3 bases respectively, with 18 bases between them. CDR1 SGHDN and CDR2 FVKESK come from the germline V gene. The CDR3 length is 18 residues. The CDR3 DNA reads TGTGCCAGCAGCCAAGATCAAATTGGGCCAGGGTTTGGAAACACCATATATTTT. Translation gives CASSQDQIGPGFGNTIYF.

The chain employs TRBV4-3 and TRBJ2-2; 11 bases match TRBD1. CDR3 length: 16 amino acids. The germline V gene encodes CDR1 LGHNA and CDR2 YSLEER. Trimming at V came to 1 base and at J to 3 bases, leaving 1 base not matched to a gene. CDR3 DNA: TGCGCCAGCAGCCAAGGGACAGGGGGCGACACCGGGGAGCTGTTTTTT. Its protein product is CASSQGTGGDTGELFF.

The chain has TRBV6-5 and TRBJ1-2, with 7 bases fitting TRBD1. CDR3 length: 13 amino acids. The V segment lost 2 bases and the J segment 7 bases; nucleotides outside the gene matches: 4. Germline values: CDR1 MNHEY, CDR2 SVGAGI. CDR3 sequence (DNA): TGTGCCAGCAGTTACACCGACAGGGCTGGCTACACCTTC. The encoded protein is CASSYTDRAGYTF.

The chain combines TRBV4-1 with TRBJ1-6; D is uncertain. V lost 0 bases to trimming and J lost 9 bases, with 9 bases between them. The germline V gene has CDR1 MGHRA and CDR2 YSYEKL. The CDR3 spans 14 residues. This CDR3 reads CASSQDSGSSPLHF. Here the CDR3 DNA reads TGCGCCAGCAGCCAAGACTCGGGAAGTTCACCCCTCCACTTT.

J is TRBJ2-7 and V is TRBV9; TRBD1 matches at 9 bases. Germline V CDR1 and CDR2: SGDLS, YYNGEE. J gave up 3 bases and V 7 bases, and 17 bases lay outside the gene matches. CDR3 size: 17 residues. This CDR3 reads CASQRRQGDPGGYEQYV. CDR3 in DNA: TGTGCCAGCCAGAGGAGACAGGGGGACCCGGGGGGCTACGAGCAGTACGTC.

The V and J genes are TRBV7-9 and TRBJ2-1; D not certain. V was shortened by 7 bases and J by 6 bases, with 7 bases between the two germline ends. The CDR3 is 11 residues long. Germline CDR1 is SEHNR and CDR2 is FQNEAQ (reference sequence). The CDR3: CASTTSNEQFF. CDR3 DNA sequence: TGTGCCAGCACCACCAGCAATGAGCAGTTCTTC.